This T cell receptor beta chain was identified during a study of shared clonotypes between healthy human individuals. Assay used: immunoSEQ multiplex PCR; TCRdb lists only in-frame clones, some missing. The table records under 600,000 clones, about 96% of them present only once. Points on this clone: Its specificity is unknown.

Study results and limitations: The genetic and exposure-history diversity represented was limited by few donors.

Between the trimmed V and J ends, which lost 6 bases and 5 bases, there was a span of 10 bases. Germline assignment: CDR1 MNHNY and CDR2 SVGAGI (reference sequence). The CDR3 covers 13 residues. This chain connects TRBV6-6 to TRBJ2-2; D might be TRBD1 (5 bases). Sequences were obtained from naive CD4+ T cells sorted from blood. The subset denotes: CD45RA+ positively selected. This receptor was identified in a woman aged 25-40 years in good health. The CDR3: CASSLTATGELFF. As DNA, the CDR3 is TGTGCCAGCAGCCTGACAGCAACCGGGGAGCTGTTTTTT.